This T cell receptor beta chain was obtained from a study of cytomegalovirus exposure and HLA in healthy donors. Notes on the study in general: Association of a missense DCLRE1C variant with TCR beta V- and J-gene trimming was reported in a later analysis.

V gave up 4 bases and J gave up 5 bases; unmatched junction bases: 10. The germline gives CDR1 LGHNA, CDR2 YSLEER. The CDR3 has 16 amino acids. This clone was seen only once. Its specificity is unknown. It was with 60 Vbeta and 13 Jbeta primers that the PCR ran. Sequenced by immunoSEQ multiplex PCR; TCRdb stores in-frame clones only, minus some. The data show 120,000 or so clones, approximately 72% seen once. This sequence originates from a woman aged 45-59 years in good health and CMV-seropositive. This chain connects TRBV4-3 to TRBJ2-7; TRBD2 matches 11 bases. The material sequenced was PBMCs. CDR3 in amino acids: CASSPALTSGGDEQYF. The CDR3 DNA reads TGCGCCAGCAGCCCCGCCCTTACTAGCGGGGGCGACGAGCAGTACTTC.